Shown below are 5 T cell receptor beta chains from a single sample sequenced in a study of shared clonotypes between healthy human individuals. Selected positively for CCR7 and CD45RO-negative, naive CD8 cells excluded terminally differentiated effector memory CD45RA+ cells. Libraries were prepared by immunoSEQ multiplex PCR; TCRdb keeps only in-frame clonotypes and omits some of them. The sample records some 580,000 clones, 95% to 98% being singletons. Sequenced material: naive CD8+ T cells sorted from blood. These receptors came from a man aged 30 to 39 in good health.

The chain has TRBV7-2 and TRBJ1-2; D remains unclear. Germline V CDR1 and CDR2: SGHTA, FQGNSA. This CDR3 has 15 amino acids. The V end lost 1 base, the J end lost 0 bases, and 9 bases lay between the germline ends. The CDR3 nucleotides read TGTGCCAGCAGCTTAGGAACTTCCTCTAACTATGGCTACACCTTC. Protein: CASSLGTSSNYGYTF. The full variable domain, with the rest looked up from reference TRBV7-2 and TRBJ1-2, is GAGVSQSPSNKVTEKGKDVELRCDPISGHTALYWYRQSLGQGLEFLIYFQGNSAPDKSGLPSDRFSAERTGGSVSTLTIQRTQQEDSAVYLCASSLGTSSNYGYTFGSGTRLTVV.

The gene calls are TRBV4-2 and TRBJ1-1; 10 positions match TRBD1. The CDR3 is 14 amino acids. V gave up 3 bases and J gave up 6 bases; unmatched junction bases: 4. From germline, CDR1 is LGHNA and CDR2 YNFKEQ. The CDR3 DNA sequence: TGTGCCAGCAGCCATCCCGGACAGGGGGCTGAAGCTTTCTTT. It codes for CASSHPGQGAEAFF.

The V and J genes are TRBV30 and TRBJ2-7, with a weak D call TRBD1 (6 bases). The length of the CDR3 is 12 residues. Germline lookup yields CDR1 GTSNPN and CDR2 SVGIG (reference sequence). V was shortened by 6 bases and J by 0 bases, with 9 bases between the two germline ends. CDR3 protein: CACWGHSYEQYF. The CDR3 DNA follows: TGTGCCTGTTGGGGGCACTCCTACGAGCAGTACTTC.

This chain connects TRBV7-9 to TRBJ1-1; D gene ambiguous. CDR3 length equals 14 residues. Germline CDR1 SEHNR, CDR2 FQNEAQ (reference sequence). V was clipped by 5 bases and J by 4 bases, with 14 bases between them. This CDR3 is CASSPAAVGTEAFF. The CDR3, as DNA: TGTGCCAGCAGCCCCGCGGCGGTGGGCACTGAAGCTTTCTTT.

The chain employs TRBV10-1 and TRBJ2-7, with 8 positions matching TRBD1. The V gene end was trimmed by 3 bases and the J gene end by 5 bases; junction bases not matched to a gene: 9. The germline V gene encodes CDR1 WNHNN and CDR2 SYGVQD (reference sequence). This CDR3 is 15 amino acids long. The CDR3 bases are TGCGCCAGCAGTGACTCGCGACAGGGGTACCACGAGCAGTACTTC. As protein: CASSDSRQGYHEQYF.